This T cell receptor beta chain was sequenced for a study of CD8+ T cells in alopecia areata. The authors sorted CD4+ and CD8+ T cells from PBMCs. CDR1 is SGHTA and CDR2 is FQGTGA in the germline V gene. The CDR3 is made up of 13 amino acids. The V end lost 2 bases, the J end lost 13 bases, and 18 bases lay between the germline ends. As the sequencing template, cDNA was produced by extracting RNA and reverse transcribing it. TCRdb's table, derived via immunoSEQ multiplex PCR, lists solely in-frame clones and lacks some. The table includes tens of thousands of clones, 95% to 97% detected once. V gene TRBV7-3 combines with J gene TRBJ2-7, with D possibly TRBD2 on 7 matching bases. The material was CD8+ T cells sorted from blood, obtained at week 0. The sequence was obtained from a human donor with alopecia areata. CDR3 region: CASSLSATGRAYF. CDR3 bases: TGTGCCAGCAGCTTATCCGCCACAGGGAGGGCTTACTTC.